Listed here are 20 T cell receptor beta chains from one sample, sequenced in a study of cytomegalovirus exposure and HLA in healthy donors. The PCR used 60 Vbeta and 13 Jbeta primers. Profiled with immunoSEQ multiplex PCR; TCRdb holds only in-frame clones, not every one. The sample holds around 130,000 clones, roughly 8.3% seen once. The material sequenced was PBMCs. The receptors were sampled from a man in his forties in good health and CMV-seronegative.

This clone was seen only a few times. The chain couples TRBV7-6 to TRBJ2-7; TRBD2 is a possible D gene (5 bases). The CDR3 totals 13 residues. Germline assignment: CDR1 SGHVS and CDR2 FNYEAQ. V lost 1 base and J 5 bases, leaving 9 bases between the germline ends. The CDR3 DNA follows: TGTGCCAGCAGCTTAGTGATGCGGGACGAGCAGTACTTC. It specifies CASSLVMRDEQYF.

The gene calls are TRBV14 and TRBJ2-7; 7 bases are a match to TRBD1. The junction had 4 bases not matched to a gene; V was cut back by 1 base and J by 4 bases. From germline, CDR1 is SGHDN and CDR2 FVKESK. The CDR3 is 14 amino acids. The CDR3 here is CASSQGTGPYEQYF. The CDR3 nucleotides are TGTGCCAGCAGCCAAGGGACAGGACCTTACGAGCAGTACTTC.

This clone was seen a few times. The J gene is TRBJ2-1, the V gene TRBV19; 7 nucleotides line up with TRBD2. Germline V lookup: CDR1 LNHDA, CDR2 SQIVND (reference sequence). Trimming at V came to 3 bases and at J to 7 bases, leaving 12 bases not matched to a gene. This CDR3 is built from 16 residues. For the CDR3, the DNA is TGTGCCAGTAGTATCCTTCTAAGGACTAGGTTTAATGAGCAGTTCTTC. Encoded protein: CASSILLRTRFNEQFF. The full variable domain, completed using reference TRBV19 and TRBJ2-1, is DGGITQSPKYLFRKEGQNVTLSCEQNLNHDAMYWYRQDPGQGLRLIYYSQIVNDFQKGDIAEGYSVSREKKESFPLTVTSAQKNPTAFYLCASSILLRTRFNEQFFGPGTRLTVL.

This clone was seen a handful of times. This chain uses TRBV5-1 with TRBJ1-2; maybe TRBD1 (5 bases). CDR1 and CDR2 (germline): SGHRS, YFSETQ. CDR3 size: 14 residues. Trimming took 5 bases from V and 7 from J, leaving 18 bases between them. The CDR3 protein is CASSRGQVNTGYTF. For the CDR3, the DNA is TGCGCCAGCAGTCGAGGACAAGTTAATACTGGCTACACCTTC.

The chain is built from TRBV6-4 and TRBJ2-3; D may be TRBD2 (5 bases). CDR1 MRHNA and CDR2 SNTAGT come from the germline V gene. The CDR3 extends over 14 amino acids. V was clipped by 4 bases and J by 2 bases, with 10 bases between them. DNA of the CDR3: TGTGCCAGCAGTGCTGAGCGGTTCACAGATACGCAGTATTTT. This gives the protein CASSAERFTDTQYF.

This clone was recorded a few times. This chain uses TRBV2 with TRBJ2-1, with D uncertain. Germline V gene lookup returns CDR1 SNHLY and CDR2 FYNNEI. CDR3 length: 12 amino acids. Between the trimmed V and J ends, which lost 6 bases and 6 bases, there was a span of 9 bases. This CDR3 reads CASRETGNEQFF. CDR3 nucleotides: TGTGCCAGCAGGGAGACTGGCAATGAGCAGTTCTTC.

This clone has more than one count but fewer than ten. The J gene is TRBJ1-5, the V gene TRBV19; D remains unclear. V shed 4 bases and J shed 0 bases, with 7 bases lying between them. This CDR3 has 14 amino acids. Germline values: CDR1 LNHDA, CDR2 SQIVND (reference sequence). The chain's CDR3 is CASSTQISNQPQHF. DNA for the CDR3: TGTGCCAGTAGTACCCAGATTAGCAATCAGCCCCAGCATTTT. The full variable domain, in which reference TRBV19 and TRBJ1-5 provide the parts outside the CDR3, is DGGITQSPKYLFRKEGQNVTLSCEQNLNHDAMYWYRQDPGQGLRLIYYSQIVNDFQKGDIAEGYSVSREKKESFPLTVTSAQKNPTAFYLCASSTQISNQPQHFGDGTRLSIL.

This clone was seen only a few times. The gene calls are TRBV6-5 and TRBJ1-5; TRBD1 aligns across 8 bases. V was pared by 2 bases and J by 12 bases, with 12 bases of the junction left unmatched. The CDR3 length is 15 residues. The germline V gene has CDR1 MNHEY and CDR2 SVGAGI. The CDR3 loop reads CASSYRQGAEGVQHF. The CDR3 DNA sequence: TGTGCCAGCAGTTACAGGCAGGGGGCAGAAGGAGTCCAGCATTTT.

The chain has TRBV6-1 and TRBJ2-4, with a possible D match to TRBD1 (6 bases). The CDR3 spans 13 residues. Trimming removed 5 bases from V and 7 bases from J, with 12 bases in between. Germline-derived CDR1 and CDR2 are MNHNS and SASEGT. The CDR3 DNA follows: TGTGCCAGCAGTTTAGGGGGTAAGAACATTCAGTACTTC. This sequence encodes CASSLGGKNIQYF.

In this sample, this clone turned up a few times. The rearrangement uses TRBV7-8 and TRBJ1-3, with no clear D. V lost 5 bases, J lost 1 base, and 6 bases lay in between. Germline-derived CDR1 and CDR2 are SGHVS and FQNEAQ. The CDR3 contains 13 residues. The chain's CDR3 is CASSQRSGNTIYF. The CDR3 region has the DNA TGTGCCAGCAGCCAGCGGTCTGGAAACACCATATATTTT.

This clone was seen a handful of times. The CDR3 is CASSLGLAGATWADTQYF. The CDR3, as DNA: TGCGCCAGCAGCCTGGGACTAGCGGGGGCCACCTGGGCAGATACGCAGTATTTT. The chain is built from TRBV4-3 and TRBJ2-3; 14 bases map to TRBD2. V dropped 4 bases and J dropped 4; count of bases not matched to a gene: 10. The CDR3 is 18 amino acids. Germline values: CDR1 LGHNA, CDR2 YSLEER.

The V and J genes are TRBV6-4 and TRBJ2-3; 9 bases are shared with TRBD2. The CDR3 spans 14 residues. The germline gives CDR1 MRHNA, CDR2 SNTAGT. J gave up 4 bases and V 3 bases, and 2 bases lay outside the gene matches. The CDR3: CASSESGGSDTQYF. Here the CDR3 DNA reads TGTGCCAGCAGTGAGAGCGGGGGGTCAGATACGCAGTATTTT.

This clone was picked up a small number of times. The CDR3 spells CASSLVGQGAVEQYF. The CDR3 DNA sequence: TGCGCCAGCAGCTTGGTTGGCCAGGGGGCGGTGGAGCAGTACTTC. The rearrangement links TRBV5-1 to TRBJ2-7; 8 bases line up with TRBD1. Trimming cost V 0 bases and J 7 bases; bases outside gene matches: 9. CDR3 length: 15 amino acids. Germline V gives CDR1 SGHRS, CDR2 YFSETQ. Combining the CDR3 with reference TRBV5-1 and TRBJ2-7 gives the whole variable domain KAGVTQTPRYLIKTRGQQVTLSCSPISGHRSVSWYQQTPGQGLQFLFEYFSETQRNKGNFPGRFSGRQFSNSRSEMNVSTLELGDSALYLCASSLVGQGAVEQYFGPGTRLTVT.

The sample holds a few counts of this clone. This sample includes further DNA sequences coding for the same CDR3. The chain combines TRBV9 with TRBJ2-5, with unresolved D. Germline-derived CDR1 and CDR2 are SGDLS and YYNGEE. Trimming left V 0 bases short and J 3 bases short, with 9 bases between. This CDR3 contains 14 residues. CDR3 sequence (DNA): TGTGCCAGCAGCGTAGGGTCGGGTGAAGAGACCCAGTACTTC. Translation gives CASSVGSGEETQYF.

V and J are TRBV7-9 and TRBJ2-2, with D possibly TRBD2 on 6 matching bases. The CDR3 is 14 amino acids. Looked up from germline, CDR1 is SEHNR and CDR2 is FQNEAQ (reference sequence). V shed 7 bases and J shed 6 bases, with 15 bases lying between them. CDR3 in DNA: TGTGCCAGCAACTATCTGCTAGCGTCCGGGGAGCTGTTTTTT. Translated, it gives CASNYLLASGELFF.

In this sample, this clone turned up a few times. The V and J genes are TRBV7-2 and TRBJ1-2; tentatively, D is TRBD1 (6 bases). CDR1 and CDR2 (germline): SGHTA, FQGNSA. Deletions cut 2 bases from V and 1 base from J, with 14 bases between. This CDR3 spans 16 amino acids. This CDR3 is CASSLSTGSGNYGYTF. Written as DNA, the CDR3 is TGTGCCAGCAGCTTATCAACAGGGAGTGGTAACTATGGCTACACCTTC.

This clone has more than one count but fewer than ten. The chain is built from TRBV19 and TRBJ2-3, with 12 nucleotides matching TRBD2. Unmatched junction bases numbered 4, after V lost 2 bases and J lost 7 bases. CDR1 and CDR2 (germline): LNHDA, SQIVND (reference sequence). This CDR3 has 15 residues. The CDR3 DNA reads TGTGCCAGTAGTATATCTAGCGGGGGGGCGAATACGCAGTATTTT. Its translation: CASSISSGGANTQYF.

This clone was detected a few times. The DNA for the CDR3 is TGTGCCAGCAGCATACCGTACAGGGTCGGCACAGATACGCAGTATTTT. Protein sequence: CASSIPYRVGTDTQYF. The chain carries TRBV7-9 and TRBJ2-3; maybe TRBD1 (6 bases). The CDR3 totals 16 residues. Germline V gives CDR1 SEHNR, CDR2 FQNEAQ (reference sequence). The ends were cut back, 5 bases at V and 1 base at J, with 16 bases in the middle.

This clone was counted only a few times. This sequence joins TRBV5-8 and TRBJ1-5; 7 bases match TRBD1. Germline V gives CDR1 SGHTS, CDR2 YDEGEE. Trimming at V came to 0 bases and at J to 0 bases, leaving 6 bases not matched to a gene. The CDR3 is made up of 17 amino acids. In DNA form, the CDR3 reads TGTGCCAGCAGCTTGGCCGACAGGGTCTATAGCAATCAGCCCCAGCATTTT. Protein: CASSLADRVYSNQPQHF. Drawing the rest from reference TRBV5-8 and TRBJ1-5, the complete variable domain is EAGVTQSPTHLIKTRGQQATLRCSPISGHTSVYWYQQALGLGLQFLLWYDEGEERNRGNFPPRFSGRQFPNYSSELNVNALELEDSALYLCASSLADRVYSNQPQHFGDGTRLSIL.

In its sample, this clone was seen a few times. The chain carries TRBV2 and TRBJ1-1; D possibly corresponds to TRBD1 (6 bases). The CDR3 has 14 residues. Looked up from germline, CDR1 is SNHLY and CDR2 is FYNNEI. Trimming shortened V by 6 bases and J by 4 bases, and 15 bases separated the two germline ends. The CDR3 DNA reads TGTGCCAGCAGGGCAGGGGCCCTGTTCACTGAAGCTTTCTTT. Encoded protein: CASRAGALFTEAFF. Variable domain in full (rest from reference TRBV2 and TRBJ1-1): EPEVTQTPSHQVTQMGQEVILRCVPISNHLYFYWYRQILGQKVEFLVSFYNNEISEKSEIFDDQFSVERPDGSNFTLKIRSTKLEDSAMYFCASRAGALFTEAFFGQGTRLTVV.